This T cell receptor beta chain was recorded in a study of high-grade serous ovarian cancer treatment subgroups. Turning to the study itself: Samples averaged roughly 15,000 reads and around 7,000 unique TCR beta rearrangements. General observations from the study: TCR relatedness rose with neoantigen level and trended with mutation load. Bulk tumor TCR sequencing gave no spatial information. Repertoire similarity ranged 0.11 to 0.79 between tumors of one patient.

The tumor samples were collected prior to definitive surgery or chemotherapy. Trimming removed 5 bases from V and 0 bases from J, with 11 bases in between. This CDR3 has 14 amino acids. Germline CDR1 is SGHDT and CDR2 is YYEEEE. The repertoire was sequenced with immunoSEQ multiplex PCR; TCRdb's copy has only in-frame clones and lacks some. There are 18,000 or so clones in the sample; about 75% occur only once, and approximately 6% lies in the top ten. To note about this clone: Its antigen is still unknown.

The receptor's source is a human donor with high-grade serous ovarian cancer. The chain is built from TRBV5-6 and TRBJ1-2; no firm D call. What was sequenced was tumor tissue. The chain's CDR3 is CASSTGGSNYGYTF. The DNA for the CDR3 is TGTGCCAGCAGTACTGGTGGGTCTAACTATGGCTACACCTTC.